This paragraph reports one TCR beta chain. One end of the junction fails to match germline, which may point to a read error. Other nucleotide sequences from this sample produce the same CDR3. Generated by immunoSEQ multiplex PCR, the TCRdb table keeps only in-frame clones and is missing some. The sample carries about 59,000 clones, around 81% recorded once. The data were obtained in a study of T cells in tuberculosis. Thawed, overnight-rested PBMC were stained with GMM-loaded CD1B tetramer, viability dye and anti-CD3, then sorted. C32 glucose monomycolate from Rhodococcus equi was loaded onto the CD1B tetramers. The CDR3 runs to 17 residues. Germline V gene sequence: CDR1 MDHEN, CDR2 SYDVKM.

The TCR comes from an adult woman with latent tuberculosis. The rearrangement joins TRBV28 to TRBJ2-7, with D perhaps matching TRBD2 (5 bases). What was sequenced was CD1b-GMM tetramer-negative cells sorted from PBMCs. CDR3 region: CASSFSRASSLTYEQYF. The CDR3 DNA reads TGTGCCAGCAGTTTCTCCCGCGCTAGCTCCCTTACCTACGAGCAATACTTC.